The 20 T cell receptor beta chains given below trace back to one sample, sequenced in a study of T cells in Graves' hyperthyroidism and ophthalmopathy. RNA transcripts served as the template for amplifying TCR beta CDR3 regions. Researchers ran a first-round RT-PCR on the TCR CDR3 using the HTBI primer set. TCRdb recomputed calls from the multiplex PCR reads with MiXCR, one row per CDR3 protein. The table records about 600,000 distinct CDR3 sequences, 14% of them present only once. Sequencing used blood. The receptor source for this set is a woman in her 50s with Graves' ophthalmopathy.

This clonotype was found a few times. This chain links TRBV19 with TRBJ2-5, with 11 nucleotides matching TRBD1. V was pared by 3 bases and J by 5 bases, with 5 bases of the junction left unmatched. The germline gives CDR1 LNHDA, CDR2 SQIVND (reference sequence). CDR3 length: 15 residues. The chain's CDR3 is CASSITGQGAETQYF. Written as DNA, the CDR3 is TGTGCCAGTAGTATCACCGGACAGGGGGCTGAGACCCAGTACTTC. Full variable domain (outside the CDR3, taken from reference TRBV19 and TRBJ2-5): DGGITQSPKYLFRKEGQNVTLSCEQNLNHDAMYWYRQDPGQGLRLIYYSQIVNDFQKGDIAEGYSVSREKKESFPLTVTSAQKNPTAFYLCASSITGQGAETQYFGPGTRLLVL.

Ten or more counts support this clonotype. The chain recombines TRBV7-9 with TRBJ2-7; 10 bases are shared with TRBD1. With V trimmed by 5 bases and J by 1 base, 5 bases remained unmatched. Germline V gene sequence: CDR1 SEHNR, CDR2 FQNEAQ (reference sequence). The CDR3 length is 15 residues. In nucleotides, the CDR3 is TGTGCCAGCAGCGAACGGACAGGGGGGTCCTACGAGCAGTACTTC. Protein: CASSERTGGSYEQYF.

The CDR3: CASSVGGGHTADTQYF. CDR3 in DNA: TGTGCCAGCAGCGTTGGGGGAGGGCACACCGCAGATACGCAGTATTTT. The chain uses TRBV9 and TRBJ2-3, with 7 bases aligning to TRBD2. The J segment lost 4 bases and the V segment lost 2 bases, leaving 10 bases of the junction unmatched. The CDR3 totals 16 residues. CDR1 SGDLS and CDR2 YYNGEE come from the germline V gene.

This clonotype has a count of ten or more. V usage is TRBV2 and J usage is TRBJ1-4; D is uncertain. Germline V gene data show CDR1 as SNHLY and CDR2 as FYNNEI. V gave up 6 bases and J gave up 8 bases, with 10 bases separating them. The CDR3 length is 12 residues. CDR3 nucleotide sequence: TGTGCCAGCAGCCAGGTAGCAGAAAAACTGTTTTTT. The encoded protein is CASSQVAEKLFF.

This clonotype came up many times. The genes are TRBV4-3 and TRBJ1-4, with 8 bases identical to TRBD1. Germline-derived CDR1 and CDR2 are LGHNA and YSLEER. CDR3 size: 15 residues. With V trimmed by 3 bases and J by 4 bases, 4 bases remained unmatched. CDR3 DNA sequence: TGCGCCAGCAGCCATGGACAGGGACGTAATGAAAAACTGTTTTTT. Its protein is CASSHGQGRNEKLFF.

This clonotype was seen only once. This sequence may be a read error, since a much larger clone differs from it by one base. V usage is TRBV20-1 and J usage is TRBJ2-1; 9 nucleotides line up with TRBD2. CDR3 length: 11 amino acids. J gave up 10 bases and V 5 bases, and 3 bases lay outside the gene matches. CDR1 is DFQATT, CDR2 SNEGSKA, per germline (reference sequence). The CDR3 spells CSAGLAGEQFF. The DNA of the CDR3 is TGCAGTGCTGGCCTAGCGGGAGAGCAGTTCTTC.

Many counts were recorded for this clonotype. CDR3 protein: CAIRQGSYNEQFF. In nucleotides, the CDR3 is TGTGCCATCCGACAGGGGTCCTACAATGAGCAGTTCTTC. The genes are TRBV7-9 and TRBJ2-1; 8 nucleotides line up with TRBD1. Looked up from germline, CDR1 is SEHNR and CDR2 is FQNEAQ (reference sequence). The length of the CDR3 is 13 residues. V lost 10 bases to trimming and J lost 1 base; unmatched junction nucleotides: 3.

The CDR3 loop is CASSLEDRSETQYF. For the CDR3, the DNA is TGTGCCAGCAGCTTAGAGGACAGGTCAGAGACCCAGTACTTC. V is TRBV7-2 and J is TRBJ2-5, with 7 bases aligning to TRBD1. The CDR3 is 14 amino acids. V lost 1 base, J lost 4 bases, and 3 bases stayed unmatched. CDR1 is SGHTA and CDR2 is FQGNSA in the germline V gene.

This clonotype came up many times. The rearrangement joins TRBV3-1 to TRBJ2-7; D possibly corresponds to TRBD2 (5 bases). V dropped 0 bases and J dropped 7 bases, with 13 bases sitting between them. The germline V gene encodes CDR1 LGHDT and CDR2 YNNKEL (reference sequence). The CDR3 runs 14 residues. Here the CDR3 DNA reads TGTGCCAGCAGCCAAGATATCCGCCGGGGAGAGCAGTACTTC. It yields the protein CASSQDIRRGEQYF.

A few counts support this clonotype. The chain recombines TRBV10-3 with TRBJ2-3; 10 bases line up with TRBD2. CDR1 ENHRY and CDR2 SYGVKD come from the germline V gene. J was trimmed by 0 bases and V by 3 bases; bases with no gene match: 18. CDR3 length equals 21 residues. This CDR3 is CAISEIGQIAGGLTSTDTQYF. CDR3 coding DNA: TGTGCCATCAGTGAAATTGGCCAGATAGCGGGAGGCTTGACTAGCACAGATACGCAGTATTTT.

This clonotype was found many times. The rearrangement uses TRBV20-1 and TRBJ1-2; D not certain. CDR1 and CDR2 (germline): DFQATT, SNEGSKA (reference sequence). The V end was cut by 1 base, the J end by 8 bases, with 8 bases between. This CDR3 is built from 11 residues. The CDR3 DNA reads TGCAGTGCTAGAGGTAACGGAGGCTACACCTTC. Its translation: CSARGNGGYTF.

Remarks on this clonotype: A read error may produce the germline difference seen at one junction end. The chain carries TRBV5-1 and TRBJ1-6; D is undetermined. Germline V gene sequence: CDR1 SGHRS, CDR2 YFSETQ. This CDR3 region has 14 residues. The CDR3: CASSLLARFSPLHF. Here the CDR3 DNA reads TGTGCCAGCAGCTTGTTGGCTCGCTTTTCACCCCTCCACTTT.

This clonotype was recorded a few times. This chain links TRBV25-1 with TRBJ2-7; TRBD2 matches at 10 bases. CDR1 is MGHDK and CDR2 is SYGVNS in the germline V gene. The CDR3 runs 14 residues. With V trimmed by 5 bases and J by 6 bases, 7 bases remained unmatched. The chain's CDR3 is CASSQSGRESEQYF. CDR3 DNA sequence: TGTGCCAGCAGTCAGAGCGGGAGGGAGTCCGAGCAGTACTTC.

This clonotype was counted ten times or more. This chain joins TRBV12-3 or TRBV12-4 and TRBJ2-7; 7 bases match TRBD2. V dropped 5 bases and J dropped 6; count of bases not matched to a gene: 10. The CDR3 sequence is 14 residues long. The CDR3 sequence is CASSPAGLVGEQYF. The CDR3 DNA reads TGTGCCAGCAGTCCTGCAGGACTAGTGGGCGAGCAGTACTTC.

The chain joins TRBV7-9 to TRBJ2-2, with D possibly TRBD2 on 6 matching bases. This CDR3 contains 15 residues. Trimming stripped 4 bases from V and 6 bases from J, with 15 bases between. CDR1 is SEHNR, CDR2 FQNEAQ, per germline (reference sequence). The CDR3 reads CASSYRPTRAGELFF. The CDR3 region has the DNA TGTGCCAGCAGCTATCGTCCGACTAGGGCCGGGGAGCTGTTTTTT.

This clonotype was seen more than once but under ten times. This rearrangement joins TRBV15 to TRBJ1-2; D uncertain. CDR1 is LNHNV, CDR2 YYDKDF, per germline (reference sequence). CDR3 length: 14 amino acids. With 5 bases removed from V and 3 bases from J, the gap between germline ends came to 13 bases. The chain's CDR3 is CATSSSGIDYGYTF. CDR3 coding DNA: TGTGCCACCAGCTCATCCGGGATCGACTATGGCTACACCTTC.

This clonotype has ten or more counts. CDR3 sequence (DNA): TGTGCCACCAGTGATTGGCAGGGGGGAGGTTTCAGGATCAATGAGCAGTTCTTC. This encodes CATSDWQGGGFRINEQFF. The rearrangement uses TRBV24-1 and TRBJ2-1; tentative D call: TRBD1 (7 bases). The CDR3 contains 18 residues. Germline values: CDR1 KGHDR, CDR2 SFDVKD. With 2 bases removed from V and 6 bases from J, the gap between germline ends came to 22 bases.

This clonotype came up many times. The genes are TRBV6-1 and TRBJ2-7; a weak D match, TRBD2 (6 bases). Trimming took 8 bases from V and 2 from J, leaving 19 bases between them. Germline CDR1 and CDR2: MNHNS and SASEGT. The CDR3 is made up of 15 amino acids. CDR3 sequence reads: CASALAGAPTYEQYF. In nucleotides, the CDR3 is TGTGCCAGCGCACTAGCCGGAGCGCCCACCTACGAGCAGTACTTC.

This clonotype was seen at least ten times. The CDR3 sequence: CSARGSNTEAFF. For the CDR3, the DNA is TGCAGTGCTAGAGGGTCGAACACTGAAGCTTTCTTT. This rearrangement joins TRBV20-1 to TRBJ1-1; D uncertain. The CDR3 loop spans 12 amino acids. The V gene's germline CDR1 is DFQATT and CDR2 SNEGSKA (reference sequence). The V gene lost 1 base and the J gene lost 1 base, with 4 bases spanning the gap.

This clonotype was counted ten times or more. The V gene is TRBV28, the J gene TRBJ2-7; 7 nucleotides line up with TRBD1. V shed 6 bases and J 3 bases; nucleotides not matched to a gene: 5. The CDR3 is 13 amino acids. Per germline, CDR1 MDHEN and CDR2 SYDVKM. CDR3: CASRRPGGYEQYF. CDR3 in DNA: TGTGCCAGCAGACGACCAGGGGGCTACGAGCAGTACTTC.